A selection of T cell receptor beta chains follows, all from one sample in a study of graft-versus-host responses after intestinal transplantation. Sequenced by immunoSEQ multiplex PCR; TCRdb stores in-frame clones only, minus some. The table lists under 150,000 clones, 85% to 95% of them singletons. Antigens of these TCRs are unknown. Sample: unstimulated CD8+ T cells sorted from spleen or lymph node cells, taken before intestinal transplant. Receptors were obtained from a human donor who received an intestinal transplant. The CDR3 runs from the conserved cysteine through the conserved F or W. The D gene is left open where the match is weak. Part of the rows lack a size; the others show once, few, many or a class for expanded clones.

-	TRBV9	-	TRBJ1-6	CASSSHQSSYNSPLHF	TGTGCCAGCAGCTCACATCAGAGCTCCTATAATTCACCCCTCCACTTT
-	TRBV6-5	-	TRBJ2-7	CASSYSSAGEQYF	TGTGCCAGCAGTTACTCGTCGGCGGGCGAGCAGTACTTC
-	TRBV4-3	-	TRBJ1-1	CASSQDLSVGNTEAFF	TGCGCCAGCAGCCAAGACCTATCGGTGGGAAACACTGAAGCTTTCTTT
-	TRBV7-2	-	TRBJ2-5	CASSFSGTVKETQYF	TGTGCCAGCAGCTTTTCCGGGACGGTGAAAGAGACCCAGTACTTC
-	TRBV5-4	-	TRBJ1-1	CASSPWGPNTEAFF	TGTGCCAGCAGCCCATGGGGACCTAACACTGAAGCTTTCTTT
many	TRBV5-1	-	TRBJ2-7	CASSLRGGEQYF	TGTGCCAGCAGCTTGAGGGGAGGCGAGCAGTACTTC
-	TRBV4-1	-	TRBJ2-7	CASSHISGDRSYEQYF	TGCGCCAGCAGCCATATTAGTGGGGACCGCTCCTACGAGCAGTACTTC
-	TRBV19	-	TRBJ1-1	CASSIGNTEAFF	TGTGCCAGTAGTATAGGAAACACTGAAGCTTTCTTT
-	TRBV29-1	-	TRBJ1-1	CSVDPGMGEAFF	TGCAGCGTTGATCCGGGTATGGGTGAAGCTTTCTTT
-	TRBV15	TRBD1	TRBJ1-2	CATSRQTPGQGNYGYTF	TGTGCCACCAGCAGACAAACACCGGGACAGGGGAACTATGGCTACACCTTC
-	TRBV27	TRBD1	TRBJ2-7	CASSSRTGWYEQYF	TGTGCCAGCAGTTCTCGGACAGGCTGGTACGAGCAGTACTTC
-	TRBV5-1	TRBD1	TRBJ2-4	CASSLAGGTGGGIQYF	TGCGCCAGCAGCTTGGCCGGGGGGACAGGGGGCGGCATTCAGTACTTC